The 20 T cell receptor beta chains below all came from one sample that was sequenced in a study of a mutant IDH1 vaccine in newly diagnosed glioma. These receptors have no known antigen. Sequenced by immunoSEQ multiplex PCR; TCRdb stores in-frame clones only, minus some. This sample yields approximately 62,000 clones, of which roughly 80% are seen a single time; roughly 4% belongs to the top ten. Time point defined: week 35, safety follow-up. Doses of 300 ug of mutant IDH1 20-mer peptide were given with topical imiquimod. Sample: PBMCs, taken from a glioma patient whose treatment included an IDH1 peptide vaccine. These TCRs come from a young man with glioma.

In its sample, this clone was seen a few times. This sequence joins TRBV19 and TRBJ1-2, with 8 bases that match TRBD1. CDR3 length: 15 amino acids. Germline V CDR1 and CDR2: LNHDA, SQIVND (reference sequence). The V segment lost 7 bases and the J segment 12 bases; nucleotides outside the gene matches: 19. CDR3 coding DNA: TGTGCCAGTACCCCCGGGGGGGCCGGACAGGGATCAAACACCTTC. It encodes CASTPGGAGQGSNTF.

This chain links TRBV15 with TRBJ1-4, with D possibly matching TRBD1 (6 bases). The CDR3 consists of 15 residues. V lost 5 bases and J lost 7, with 17 bases in between. Germline CDR1 LNHNV, CDR2 YYDKDF (reference sequence). The CDR3 coding sequence is TGTGCCACCAGCCTCCACAGGGCAATCGGTGAAAAACTGTTTTTT. Amino acid sequence: CATSLHRAIGEKLFF.

About this clone itself: The same CDR3 is also encoded by other DNA sequences in this sample. The chain couples TRBV18 to TRBJ2-7; D gene uncertain. Germline V lookup: CDR1 KGHSH, CDR2 LQKENI. The V gene lost 0 bases and the J gene lost 3 bases, with 6 bases spanning the gap. This CDR3 comprises 13 residues. The CDR3 nucleotides are TGTGCCAGCTCACCACCCAGCAGCTACGAGCAGTACTTC. Translated: CASSPPSSYEQYF.

J is TRBJ1-4 and V is TRBV11-2; 8 nucleotides line up with TRBD1. V dropped 3 bases and J dropped 8; count of bases not matched to a gene: 11. The CDR3 is 16 residues long. Germline assignment: CDR1 SGHAT and CDR2 FQNNGV. This chain's CDR3 is CASSFSTGQGREKLFF. In nucleotides, the CDR3 is TGTGCCAGCAGCTTCTCCACCGGACAGGGAAGGGAAAAACTGTTTTTT.

The genes are TRBV19 and TRBJ1-2; D perhaps matches TRBD1 (6 bases). Germline V gene sequence: CDR1 LNHDA, CDR2 SQIVND (reference sequence). Trimming cost V 5 bases and J 8 bases, with 15 bases left between them. CDR3 size: 13 residues. As DNA, the CDR3 is TGTGCCAGTAGTTTATCGGGGGCGAGGGGCTACACCTTC. Its translation is CASSLSGARGYTF.

This chain uses TRBV28 with TRBJ2-3; maybe TRBD2 (6 bases). The CDR3 runs to 16 residues. The germline V gene encodes CDR1 MDHEN and CDR2 SYDVKM. V lost 1 base, J lost 4 bases, and 15 bases lay in between. The CDR3 DNA is TGTGCCAGCAGTTTATTAGGGGTAGGGACTCCAGATACGCAGTATTTT. It is translated as CASSLLGVGTPDTQYF.

CDR3 residues: CASSLAASTDTQYF. The CDR3 DNA reads TGTGCCAGCAGCTTGGCAGCCAGCACAGATACGCAGTATTTT. This chain joins TRBV5-6 and TRBJ2-3; D call uncertain. There are 14 residues in the CDR3. CDR1 and CDR2 from the germline V gene are SGHDT and YYEEEE. V was trimmed by 0 bases and J by 0 bases, leaving 5 bases between them.

Points on this clone: Other DNA sequences of this sample code for an identical CDR3. The CDR3 nucleotides read TGTGCCAGCAGCCCCAGCTACAATGAGCAGTTCTTC. This codes for CASSPSYNEQFF. The chain couples TRBV14 to TRBJ2-1, with D unclear. The V end lost 4 bases, the J end lost 3 bases, and 4 bases lay between the germline ends. The CDR3 totals 12 residues. The germline gives CDR1 SGHDN, CDR2 FVKESK. Using reference TRBV14 and TRBJ2-1 for the parts outside the CDR3, the full variable domain is EAGVTQFPSHSVIEKGQTVTLRCDPISGHDNLYWYRRVMGKEIKFLLHFVKESKQDESGMPNNRFLAERTGGTYSTLKVQPAELEDSGVYFCASSPSYNEQFFGPGTRLTVL.

A single count supports this clone. The CDR3 nucleotides read TGTGCCAGCAGCTTAGGAGCCGCAGCCTACGAGCAGTACTTC. Its translation is CASSLGAAAYEQYF. The chain employs TRBV7-8 and TRBJ2-5, with unresolved D. The J call is doubtful: the DNA matches TRBJ2-7 better. In germline, CDR1 is SGHVS, CDR2 FQNEAQ. This CDR3 is built from 14 residues.

The table lists this clone with a count of one. The V gene is TRBV11-2, the J gene TRBJ2-7; D possibly uses TRBD1 or TRBD2 (5 bases each). Germline CDR1 reads SGHAT; CDR2 reads FQNNGV. V lost 1 base to trimming and J lost 3 bases, with 13 bases between them. There are 15 residues in the CDR3. In DNA form, the CDR3 reads TGTGCCAGCAGCTTAGGGGACGCCTTTCACTACGAGCAGTACTTC. Encoded protein: CASSLGDAFHYEQYF. Combining the CDR3 with reference TRBV11-2 and TRBJ2-7 gives the whole variable domain EAGVAQSPRYKIIEKRQSVAFWCNPISGHATLYWYQQILGQGPKLLIQFQNNGVVDDSQLPKDRFSAERLKGVDSTLKIQPAKLEDSAVYLCASSLGDAFHYEQYFGPGTRLTVT.

This chain uses TRBV2 with TRBJ2-3; D call uncertain. Germline V gene data show CDR1 as SNHLY and CDR2 as FYNNEI. V lost 4 bases and J lost 2, with 13 bases in between. CDR3 length: 15 residues. The CDR3 sequence is CASSGAGAFTDTQYF. In nucleotides, the CDR3 is TGTGCCAGCAGTGGGGCAGGAGCTTTCACAGATACGCAGTATTTT. Full variable domain (remainder filled in from reference TRBV2 and TRBJ2-3): EPEVTQTPSHQVTQMGQEVILRCVPISNHLYFYWYRQILGQKVEFLVSFYNNEISEKSEIFDDQFSVERPDGSNFTLKIRSTKLEDSAMYFCASSGAGAFTDTQYFGPGTRLTVL.

The V and J genes are TRBV5-4 and TRBJ2-1, with a possible D match to TRBD2 (6 bases). CDR1 is SGHNT and CDR2 is YYREEE in the germline V gene (reference sequence). V was trimmed by 2 bases and J by 7 bases, leaving 16 bases between them. The CDR3 has 15 amino acids. The CDR3 loop reads CASSFRGIRMNEQFF. The CDR3 coding sequence is TGTGCCAGCAGCTTTCGGGGGATACGGATGAATGAGCAGTTCTTC.

The gene calls are TRBV6-1 and TRBJ2-3; 7 bases agree with TRBD1. J lost 1 base, V lost 4 bases, and 2 bases had no gene match. The CDR3 is 14 amino acids. The germline gives CDR1 MNHNS, CDR2 SASEGT. This CDR3 is CASSGQGGTDTQYF. CDR3 DNA: TGTGCCAGCAGTGGACAGGGCGGCACAGATACGCAGTATTTT.

The chain uses TRBV11-3 and TRBJ2-1; possibly TRBD1 for D (5 bases). The germline CDR1 and CDR2 sequences are SGHNT and YENEEA. V dropped 1 base and J dropped 4 bases, with 11 bases sitting between them. This CDR3 region has 15 residues. This chain's CDR3 is CASSLGGKVYNEQFF. In nucleotides, the CDR3 is TGTGCCAGCAGCTTAGGGGGCAAGGTTTACAATGAGCAGTTCTTC.

Only a few counts were recorded for this clone. The rearrangement links TRBV29-1 to TRBJ1-1; D possibly corresponds to TRBD1 (5 bases). Germline CDR1 and CDR2: SQVTM and ANQGSEA. Deletions cut 4 bases from V and 4 bases from J, with 7 bases between. The CDR3 totals 11 residues. The CDR3 sequence: CSVGDLTEAFF. The CDR3 DNA reads as TGCAGCGTTGGGGACCTCACTGAAGCTTTCTTT.

This clone is classed as medium-sized. V is TRBV5-4 and J is TRBJ1-4, with 7 nucleotides matching TRBD1. The CDR3 runs to 15 residues. Germline lookup yields CDR1 SGHNT and CDR2 YYREEE (reference sequence). The ends lost 8 bases at V and 7 bases at J; junction bases unmatched: 14. This CDR3 reads CASTSQGSAGEKLFF. DNA of the CDR3: TGTGCCAGTACTTCACAGGGGTCGGCGGGTGAAAAACTGTTTTTT.

This clone was detected a few times. This chain uses TRBV9 with TRBJ1-5; the D is unclear. Trimming took off 3 bases at V and 3 bases at J, with 13 bases between the two ends. Germline lookup yields CDR1 SGDLS and CDR2 YYNGEE. The CDR3 length is 15 residues. This CDR3 is CASSGHGYINQPQHF. The DNA of the CDR3 is TGTGCCAGCAGCGGCCACGGGTACATCAATCAGCCCCAGCATTTT. Looking up the rest from reference TRBV9 and TRBJ1-5 gives the full variable domain: DSGVTQTPKHLITATGQRVTLRCSPRSGDLSVYWYQQSLDQGLQFLIQYYNGEERAKGNILERFSAQQFPDLHSELNLSSLELGDSALYFCASSGHGYINQPQHFGDGTRLSIL.

The V call is TRBV18, the J call TRBJ1-2; D is possibly TRBD1 (6 bases). Germline lookup yields CDR1 KGHSH and CDR2 LQKENI. The V end lost 5 bases, the J end lost 4 bases, and 11 bases lay between the germline ends. The CDR3 totals 13 residues. CDR3 loop: CASSAMDSYGYTF. The CDR3 DNA reads TGTGCCAGCTCAGCCATGGACAGCTATGGCTACACCTTC.

The rearrangement joins TRBV19 to TRBJ2-3; D is ambiguous. This CDR3 region has 15 residues. The germline V and J ends were trimmed by 3 bases and 6 bases, with 16 bases remaining between them. CDR1 and CDR2 (germline): LNHDA, SQIVND (reference sequence). CDR3 nucleotides: TGTGCCAGTAGTATCGTCCCTCTTCCGGGCGATACGCAGTATTTT. Translated, it gives CASSIVPLPGDTQYF.

The rearrangement links TRBV7-9 to TRBJ2-5; possibly TRBD2 for D (5 bases). Between the trimmed V and J ends, which lost 1 base and 6 bases, there was a span of 18 bases. Germline V gives CDR1 SEHNR, CDR2 FQNEAQ (reference sequence). The CDR3 length is 16 residues. The CDR3 coding sequence is TGTGCCAGCAGCTTAGTCGGCGGGCAGCAGCGGAAGACCCAGTACTTC. Translation gives CASSLVGGQQRKTQYF.